This section outlines one T cell receptor (beta chain) sequence together with its context. Antigen unknown. This entry belongs to a study of T cell responses to AZD1222 COVID-19 vaccine. General study points: Spike was spanned by vaccine-associated CD4 TCRs, which were dominant at 160-218 and 743-854. Once two AZD1222 doses were given, Spike-specific TCR breadth and depth went up. Repertoire sampling happened only post peak T cell response. In a largely white British group with more females than males, clonal diversity was possibly underestimated.

This CDR3 is built from 15 residues. Losses at the gene ends were 5 bases for V and 7 bases for J; bases not matched to a gene: 11. The germline V gene encodes CDR1 MNHEY and CDR2 SVGEGT. Assay: immunoSEQ multiplex PCR; the TCRdb copy retains only in-frame clones and omits some. The sample yields under 170,000 clones, about 93% seen once. Sequences were derived from peripheral blood, sampled on day 0 of AZD1222 vaccination. This receptor was identified in an adult in good health. This chain uses TRBV6-2 or TRBV6-3 with TRBJ2-1, with 7 bases that match TRBD2. The CDR3 sequence: CASSPRLAGDNEQFF. The DNA of the CDR3 is TGTGCCAGCAGTCCCCGACTGGCGGGAGATAATGAGCAGTTCTTC.